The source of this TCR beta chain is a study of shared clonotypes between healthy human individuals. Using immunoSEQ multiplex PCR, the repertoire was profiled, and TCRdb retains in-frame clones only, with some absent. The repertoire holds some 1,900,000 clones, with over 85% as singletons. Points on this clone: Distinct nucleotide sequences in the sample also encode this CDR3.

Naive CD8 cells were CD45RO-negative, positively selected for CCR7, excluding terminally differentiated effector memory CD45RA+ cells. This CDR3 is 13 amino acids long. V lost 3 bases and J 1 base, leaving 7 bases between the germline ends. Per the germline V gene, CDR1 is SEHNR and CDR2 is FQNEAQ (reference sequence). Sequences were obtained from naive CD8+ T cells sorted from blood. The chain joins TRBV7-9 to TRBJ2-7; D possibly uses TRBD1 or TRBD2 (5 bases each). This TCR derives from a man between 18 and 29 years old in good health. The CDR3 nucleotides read TGTGCCAGCAGCTTCGGGGCGTCCTACGAGCAGTACTTC. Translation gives CASSFGASYEQYF. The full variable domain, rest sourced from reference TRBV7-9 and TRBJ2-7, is DTGVSQNPRHKITKRGQNVTFRCDPISEHNRLYWYRQTLGQGPEFLTYFQNEAQLEKSRLLSDRFSAERPKGSFSTLEIQRTEQGDSAMYLCASSFGASYEQYFGPGTRLTVT.